The text below deals with one TCR beta chain. Its antigen is not identified. This sample includes further DNA sequences coding for the same CDR3. These data belong to a study of shared clonotypes between healthy human individuals. TCRdb keeps only in-frame clones here, not all; method: immunoSEQ multiplex PCR. Among fewer than 850,000 clones listed, about nine tenths were seen once. Study conclusions and caveats: For naive CD4 cells, roughly 5.5% of clonotypes were shared across a few donors.

The CDR3 has 14 residues. The V gene lost 2 bases and the J gene lost 3 bases, with 9 bases spanning the gap. CDR1 and CDR2 from the germline V gene are SGHTA and FQGTGA. This TCR came from a young man in good health. Some clones in this sample may be carry-over from other donors' samples. Specimen: memory CD8+ T cells from PBMCs. Subset given: CD45RO+ cells pooled with CCR7-negative TemRA cells. The chain has TRBV7-3 and TRBJ2-3; D possibly corresponds to TRBD2 (6 bases). This CDR3 is CASSLVGGTDTQYF. The CDR3 coding sequence is TGTGCCAGCAGCTTAGTCGGGGGAACAGATACGCAGTATTTT.